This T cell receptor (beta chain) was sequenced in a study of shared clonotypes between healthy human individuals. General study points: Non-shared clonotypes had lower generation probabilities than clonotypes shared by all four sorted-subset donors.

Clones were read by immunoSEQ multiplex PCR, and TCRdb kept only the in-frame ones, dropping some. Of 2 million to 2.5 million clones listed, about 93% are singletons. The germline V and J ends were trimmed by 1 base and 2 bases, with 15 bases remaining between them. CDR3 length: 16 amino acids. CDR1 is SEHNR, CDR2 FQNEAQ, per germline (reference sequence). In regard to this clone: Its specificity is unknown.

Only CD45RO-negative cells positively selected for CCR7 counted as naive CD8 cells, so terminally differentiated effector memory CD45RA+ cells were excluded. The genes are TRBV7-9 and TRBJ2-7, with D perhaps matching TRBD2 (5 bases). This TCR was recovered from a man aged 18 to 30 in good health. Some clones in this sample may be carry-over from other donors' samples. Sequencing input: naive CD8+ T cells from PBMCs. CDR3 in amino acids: CASSLVAILGPYEQYF. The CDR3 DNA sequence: TGTGCCAGCAGCTTAGTAGCGATCCTAGGTCCCTACGAGCAGTACTTC. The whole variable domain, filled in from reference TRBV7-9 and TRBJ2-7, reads DTGVSQNPRHKITKRGQNVTFRCDPISEHNRLYWYRQTLGQGPEFLTYFQNEAQLEKSRLLSDRFSAERPKGSFSTLEIQRTEQGDSAMYLCASSLVAILGPYEQYFGPGTRLTVT.